The sequence of this T cell receptor (beta chain) was determined in a study of technical replicates of blood from a handful of donors. Method: immunoSEQ multiplex PCR; TCRdb's copy keeps in-frame clones and lacks some. This sample has about 73,000 clones, with 90% to 95% found just once. Trimming took 4 bases from V and 0 from J, leaving 10 bases between them. CDR3 size: 15 residues. Germline CDR1 is SGHAT and CDR2 is FQNNGV. The sequencing sample was made of T cells isolated from PBMCs. The TCR comes from a human donor in good health. The chain is built from TRBV11-2 and TRBJ2-1; D might be TRBD1 (6 bases). The CDR3 DNA reads TGTGCCAGCAGCTCGACAGGCAGCTCCTACAATGAGCAGTTCTTC. It encodes CASSSTGSSYNEQFF.